This passage covers 20 T cell receptor beta chains from one sample sequenced in a study of OX40 agonist ivuxolimab in advanced cancers. Generated by immunoSEQ multiplex PCR, the TCRdb table keeps only in-frame clones and is missing some. The data show 100,000 to 150,000 clones, roughly 91% seen once. Sequenced material: CD4+ or CD8+ T cells sorted from blood, taken in a trial of the OX40 agonist ivuxolimab. These receptor sequences come from an adult with an advanced solid tumor such as melanoma, head and neck, liver or kidney cancer.

The chain joins TRBV6-5 to TRBJ2-1; the match to TRBD2 covers 7 bases. The V gene's germline CDR1 is MNHEY and CDR2 SVGAGI. The CDR3 has 14 amino acids. V was clipped by 4 bases and J by 5 bases; unmatched bases: 5. The CDR3 loop reads CASSSGLADNEQFF. CDR3 bases: TGTGCCAGCAGTTCCGGCCTAGCGGACAATGAGCAGTTCTTC.

The V and J genes are TRBV7-3 and TRBJ1-5; D perhaps matches TRBD1 (6 bases). Trimming removed 5 bases at V and 6 bases at J, with 14 bases between. Germline lookup yields CDR1 SGHTA and CDR2 FQGTGA. The CDR3 totals 14 residues. In DNA form, the CDR3 reads TGTGCCAGCAGCCCCTCGACAGGCAGTCAGCCCCAGCATTTT. Protein sequence: CASSPSTGSQPQHF.

The chain has TRBV28 and TRBJ2-3; no clear D gene. Looked up from germline, CDR1 is MDHEN and CDR2 is SYDVKM. V was cut by 2 bases and J by 0 bases, with 6 bases left in between. CDR3 length: 14 residues. CDR3 in DNA: TGTGCCAGCAGTTTAGGCGGTAGCACAGATACGCAGTATTTT. It yields the protein CASSLGGSTDTQYF.

Details on this clone: The sample holds other DNA sequences that translate to the same CDR3. V usage is TRBV11-3 and J usage is TRBJ1-1; D remains unclear. The CDR3 is made up of 13 amino acids. Germline CDR1 SGHNT, CDR2 YENEEA. Trimming took 2 bases from V and 1 from J, leaving 5 bases between them. CDR3 coding DNA: TGTGCCAGCAGCTTAAATCGGAACACTGAAGCTTTCTTT. This sequence encodes CASSLNRNTEAFF.

This clone was observed a single time. The rearrangement joins TRBV7-2 to TRBJ2-7; 8 nucleotides line up with TRBD1. The CDR3 length is 15 residues. Germline V lookup: CDR1 SGHTA, CDR2 FQGNSA. The J segment lost 3 bases and the V segment lost 1 base, leaving 5 bases of the junction unmatched. The CDR3 region has the DNA TGTGCCAGCAGCTTAGGGACAGGGAATATCTACGAGCAGTACTTC. This encodes CASSLGTGNIYEQYF.

The chain employs TRBV11-2 and TRBJ2-7, with 15 bases aligning to TRBD2. The CDR3 contains 16 residues. Germline values: CDR1 SGHAT, CDR2 FQNNGV. The V gene end was trimmed by 8 bases and the J gene end by 7 bases; junction bases not matched to a gene: 12. The CDR3 protein is CASGLAGGPGAGEQYF. The CDR3, as DNA: TGTGCCAGCGGACTAGCGGGAGGGCCGGGTGCAGGGGAGCAGTACTTC.

V usage is TRBV7-9 and J usage is TRBJ1-5; TRBD1 matches 9 bases. This CDR3 has 15 residues. CDR1 is SEHNR and CDR2 is FQNEAQ in the germline V gene (reference sequence). J was trimmed by 5 bases and V by 8 bases; bases with no gene match: 10. CDR3 residues: CASGPGTGPYQPQHF. The DNA for the CDR3 is TGTGCCAGCGGACCCGGGACAGGGCCCTATCAGCCCCAGCATTTT.

A single count supports this clone. Germline and junction disagree at one end, which may indicate a read error. This chain links TRBV18 with TRBJ1-1; no clear D gene. CDR1 and CDR2 (germline): KGHSH, LQKENI. The CDR3 has 14 amino acids. The CDR3 here is CASSPTIGNSEAFF. The CDR3 region has the DNA TGTGCCAGCTCACCAACCATAGGGAACAGTGAAGCTTTCTTT.

This chain uses TRBV7-2 with TRBJ2-7; D may be TRBD2 (5 bases). The CDR3 is 15 amino acids. Germline V gene sequence: CDR1 SGHTA, CDR2 FQGNSA. The V and J ends lost 5 bases and 1 base respectively, with 15 bases between them. As DNA, the CDR3 is TGTGCCAGCAGCGCCGCAGGAACGGGGTCCTACGAGCAGTACTTC. Protein product: CASSAAGTGSYEQYF.

The gene calls are TRBV9 and TRBJ2-7; D may be TRBD1 or TRBD2 (6 bases each). Trimming took 6 bases from V and 0 from J, leaving 13 bases between them. Germline V lookup: CDR1 SGDLS, CDR2 YYNGEE. The CDR3 totals 14 residues. The CDR3 DNA is TGTGCCAGCAAACAGGGACTTAGCTCCTACGAGCAGTACTTC. Translating gives CASKQGLSSYEQYF.

This rearrangement joins TRBV28 to TRBJ2-7, with 8 bases fitting TRBD2. The CDR3 runs to 12 residues. J was trimmed by 6 bases and V by 7 bases; bases with no gene match: 5. Germline V lookup: CDR1 MDHEN, CDR2 SYDVKM. The CDR3 spells CASTLAVGEQYF. CDR3 coding DNA: TGTGCCAGCACACTAGCGGTTGGCGAGCAGTACTTC.

V and J are TRBV11-2 and TRBJ2-5, with TRBD2 identical over 11 bases. CDR1 and CDR2 (germline): SGHAT, FQNNGV. V trimming: 4 bases; J trimming: 5 bases; junction bases outside the gene matches: 3. This CDR3 has 14 amino acids. As DNA, the CDR3 is TGTGCCAGCAGCTCGACTAGCGGGACTGAGACCCAGTACTTC. Encoded protein: CASSSTSGTETQYF.

The V call is TRBV7-9, the J call TRBJ2-1, with 13 bases matching TRBD2. The V gene end was trimmed by 5 bases and the J gene end by 6 bases; junction bases not matched to a gene: 4. The CDR3 runs 15 residues. Germline assignment: CDR1 SEHNR and CDR2 FQNEAQ (reference sequence). The chain's CDR3 is CASSPRLAGGNEQFF. In nucleotides, the CDR3 is TGTGCCAGCAGCCCCAGACTAGCGGGAGGCAATGAGCAGTTCTTC.

The J gene is TRBJ1-1, the V gene TRBV18; 12 bases map to TRBD1. Unmatched junction bases numbered 4, after V lost 2 bases and J lost 6 bases. The CDR3 runs to 15 residues. CDR1 KGHSH and CDR2 LQKENI come from the germline V gene. The DNA of the CDR3 is TGTGCCAGCTCACCAGGGACAGGGGGCAGGCCTGAAGCTTTCTTT. It codes for CASSPGTGGRPEAFF.

V gene TRBV7-2 combines with J gene TRBJ2-7; 7 bases map to TRBD1. This CDR3 is 18 amino acids long. The germline gives CDR1 SGHTA, CDR2 FQGNSA. The junction had 14 bases not matched to a gene; V was cut back by 1 base and J by 2 bases. The CDR3 spells CASSLGSTTGVSTYEQYF. Written as DNA, the CDR3 is TGTGCCAGCAGCTTAGGGAGCACTACAGGGGTCTCCACCTACGAGCAGTACTTC.

This rearrangement joins TRBV7-8 to TRBJ2-1; TRBD2 matches 11 bases. Germline loops: CDR1 SGHVS, CDR2 FQNEAQ. After removal of 4 bases from V and 6 bases from J, the junction contained 5 bases not matched to a gene. The CDR3 extends over 15 amino acids. The chain's CDR3 is CASSSLGLAGNEQFF. The CDR3 DNA follows: TGTGCCAGCAGCTCCCTCGGACTAGCGGGCAATGAGCAGTTCTTC. The full variable domain, in which reference TRBV7-8 and TRBJ2-1 provide the parts outside the CDR3, is GAGVSQSPRYKVAKRGQDVALRCDPISGHVSLFWYQQALGQGPEFLTYFQNEAQLDKSGLPSDRFFAERPEGSVSTLKIQRTQQEDSAVYLCASSSLGLAGNEQFFGPGTRLTVL.

The rearrangement links TRBV19 to TRBJ1-2; 11 bases align to TRBD1. Looked up from germline, CDR1 is LNHDA and CDR2 is SQIVND (reference sequence). The CDR3 extends over 17 amino acids. J was trimmed by 0 bases and V by 3 bases; bases with no gene match: 6. CDR3 bases: TGTGCCAGTAGTATGAGGACAGGGGGCTCGTCTAACTATGGCTACACCTTC. It codes for CASSMRTGGSSNYGYTF.

On this clone itself: Other DNA sequences in this specimen translate into the identical CDR3. This chain uses TRBV7-2 with TRBJ1-5, with D possibly matching TRBD1 (5 bases). In germline, CDR1 is SGHTA, CDR2 FQGNSA. Trimming took off 4 bases at V and 7 bases at J, with 11 bases between the two ends. The CDR3 extends over 13 amino acids. This CDR3 is CASSSRGDQPQHF. The CDR3 DNA is TGTGCCAGCAGCTCACGGGGGGACCAGCCCCAGCATTTT.

The chain combines TRBV10-3 with TRBJ2-4, with D maybe TRBD2 (5 bases). The V end lost 3 bases, the J end lost 4 bases, and 16 bases lay between the germline ends. The CDR3 length is 16 residues. The germline V gene has CDR1 ENHRY and CDR2 SYGVKD. In nucleotides, the CDR3 is TGTGCCATCAGTGACGATGGGAAGGGAGCAAAAAACATTCAGTACTTC. This encodes CAISDDGKGAKNIQYF.

This clone is a singleton in its sample. The V call is TRBV11-2, the J call TRBJ1-5, with 8 bases identical to TRBD1. This CDR3 comprises 15 residues. Germline values: CDR1 SGHAT, CDR2 FQNNGV. Trimming at V came to 0 bases and at J to 7 bases, leaving 5 bases not matched to a gene. Written as DNA, the CDR3 is TGTGCCAGCAGCTTAGAGTCCAGGGGGCAACAGCCCCAGCATTTT. Amino acids: CASSLESRGQQPQHF. The variable domain in full, completed from reference TRBV11-2 and TRBJ1-5, reads EAGVAQSPRYKIIEKRQSVAFWCNPISGHATLYWYQQILGQGPKLLIQFQNNGVVDDSQLPKDRFSAERLKGVDSTLKIQPAKLEDSAVYLCASSLESRGQQPQHFGDGTRLSIL.